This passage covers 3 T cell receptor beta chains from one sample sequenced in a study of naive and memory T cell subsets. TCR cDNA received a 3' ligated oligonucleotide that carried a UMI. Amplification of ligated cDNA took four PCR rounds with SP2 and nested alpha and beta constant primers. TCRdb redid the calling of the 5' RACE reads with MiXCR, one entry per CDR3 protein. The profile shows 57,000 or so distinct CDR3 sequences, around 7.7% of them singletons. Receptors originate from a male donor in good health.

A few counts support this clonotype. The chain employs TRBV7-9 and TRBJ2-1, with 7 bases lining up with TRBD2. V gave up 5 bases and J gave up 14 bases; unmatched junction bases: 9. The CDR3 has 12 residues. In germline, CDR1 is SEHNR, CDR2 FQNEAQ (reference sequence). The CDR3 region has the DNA TGTGCCAGCAGCCCGGACGGGGAGGGGAAGTTCTTC. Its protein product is CASSPDGEGKFF.

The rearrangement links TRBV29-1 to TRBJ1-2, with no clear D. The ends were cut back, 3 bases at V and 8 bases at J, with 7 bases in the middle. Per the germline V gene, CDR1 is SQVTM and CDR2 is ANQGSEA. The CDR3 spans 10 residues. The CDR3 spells CSVDGGGYTF. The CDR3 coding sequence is TGCAGCGTTGATGGTGGGGGCTACACCTTC. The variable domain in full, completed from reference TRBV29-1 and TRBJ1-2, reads SAVISQKPSRDICQRGTSLTIQCQVDSQVTMMFWYRQQPGQSLTLIATANQGSEATYESGFVIDKFPISRPNLTFSTLTVSNMSPEDSSIYLCSVDGGGYTFGSGTRLTVV.

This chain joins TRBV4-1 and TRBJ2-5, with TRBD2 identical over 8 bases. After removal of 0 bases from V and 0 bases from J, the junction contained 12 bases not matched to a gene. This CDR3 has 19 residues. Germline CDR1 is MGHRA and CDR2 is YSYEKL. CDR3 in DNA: TGCGCCAGCAGCCAAGAGTGGGGGGATAGCGGGGAGTACCAAGAGACCCAGTACTTC. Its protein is CASSQEWGDSGEYQETQYF.